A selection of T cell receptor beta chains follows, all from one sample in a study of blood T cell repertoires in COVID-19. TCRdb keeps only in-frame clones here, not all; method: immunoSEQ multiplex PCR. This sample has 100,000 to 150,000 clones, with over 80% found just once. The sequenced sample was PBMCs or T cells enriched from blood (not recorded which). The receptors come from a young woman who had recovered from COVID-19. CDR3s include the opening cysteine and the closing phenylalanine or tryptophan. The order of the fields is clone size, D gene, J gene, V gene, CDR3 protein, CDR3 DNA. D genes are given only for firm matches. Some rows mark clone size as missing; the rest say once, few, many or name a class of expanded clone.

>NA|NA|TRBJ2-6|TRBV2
CASSTRGARANVLTF
TGTGCCAGCAGTACCCGGGGGGCTAGGGCCAACGTCCTGACTTTC
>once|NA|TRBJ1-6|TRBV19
CASSPDYNSPLHF
TGTGCCAGTAGCCCAGACTATAATTCACCCCTCCACTTT
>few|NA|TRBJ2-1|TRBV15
CATSRGGPRFF
TGTGCCACCAGCAGAGGCGGTCCTCGGTTCTTC
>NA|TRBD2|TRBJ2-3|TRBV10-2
CASQKGTGGLDTQYF
TGCGCCAGCCAGAAAGGTACGGGAGGCCTGGATACGCAGTATTTT
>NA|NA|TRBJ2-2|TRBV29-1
CSVDGENTGELFF
TGCAGCGTTGACGGGGAAAACACCGGGGAGCTGTTTTTT
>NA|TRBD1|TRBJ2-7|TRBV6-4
CASSCRGPEQYF
TGTGCCAGCAGTTGTAGGGGGCCTGAGCAGTACTTC
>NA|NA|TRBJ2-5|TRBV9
CASSVDNGIQETQYF
TGTGCCAGCAGCGTAGATAACGGGATACAAGAGACCCAGTACTTC
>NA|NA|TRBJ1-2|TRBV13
CASSNTPRRAF
TGTGCCAGCAGCAATACCCCCCGTCGAGCCTTC
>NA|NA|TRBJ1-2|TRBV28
CALGEPNYGYTF
TGTGCCCTCGGGGAGCCCAACTATGGCTACACCTTC
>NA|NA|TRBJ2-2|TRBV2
CASSELGGGSTGELFF
TGTGCCAGCAGTGAATTGGGAGGGGGTAGCACCGGGGAGCTGTTTTTT
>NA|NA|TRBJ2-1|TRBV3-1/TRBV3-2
CASSQDDYSSYNEQFF
TGTGCCAGCAGCCAAGATGACTACAGCTCCTACAATGAGCAGTTCTTC
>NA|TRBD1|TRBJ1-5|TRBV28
CASSFADREYSNQPQHF
TGTGCCAGCAGTTTTGCGGACAGGGAATATAGCAATCAGCCCCAGCATTTT
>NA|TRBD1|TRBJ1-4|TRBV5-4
CASSFGRDRGRPDALFF
TGTGCCAGCAGCTTTGGCCGGGACAGGGGCCGACCGGATGCGCTGTTTTTT
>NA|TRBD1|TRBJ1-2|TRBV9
CASSVTGGLNYGYTF
TGTGCCAGCAGCGTAACAGGGGGACTTAACTATGGCTACACCTTC
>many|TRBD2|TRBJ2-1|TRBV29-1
CSVKREGYNEQFF
TGCAGCGTGAAGCGGGAGGGGTACAATGAGCAGTTCTTC
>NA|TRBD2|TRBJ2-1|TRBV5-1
CASSWTSWSSYNEQFF
TGCGCCAGCAGCTGGACTAGCTGGAGCTCCTACAATGAGCAGTTCTTC
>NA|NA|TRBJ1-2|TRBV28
CETRGLNYGYTF
TGCGAAACCCGGGGGTTGAACTATGGCTACACCTTC
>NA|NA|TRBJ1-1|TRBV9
CASSVGAGTEAFF
TGTGCCAGCAGCGTAGGAGCGGGCACTGAAGCTTTCTTT
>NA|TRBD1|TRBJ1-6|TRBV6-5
CASRPGQANSPLHF
TGTGCCAGCAGGCCCGGACAGGCCAATTCACCCCTCCACTTT
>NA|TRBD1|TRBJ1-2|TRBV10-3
CAISEEGGQLHGYTF
TGTGCCATCAGTGAGGAGGGGGGACAGCTACATGGCTACACCTTC
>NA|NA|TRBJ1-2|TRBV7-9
CASSLGARDGYTF
TGTGCCAGCAGCTTAGGGGCCAGGGATGGCTACACCTTC
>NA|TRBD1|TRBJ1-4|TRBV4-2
CASSQEGQGNEKLFF
TGTGCCAGCAGCCAAGAGGGACAGGGGAATGAAAAACTGTTTTTT
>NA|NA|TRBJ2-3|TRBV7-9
CASSLVAALTDTQYF
TGTGCCAGCAGCTTAGTAGCGGCCCTCACAGATACGCAGTATTTT
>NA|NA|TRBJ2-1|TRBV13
CASSLGVAASYNEQFF
TGTGCCAGCAGCTTAGGGGTAGCCGCTTCCTACAATGAGCAGTTCTTC
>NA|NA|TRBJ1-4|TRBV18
CASSPFLEVGEKLFF
TGTGCCAGCTCACCATTTTTAGAGGTCGGAGAAAAACTGTTTTTT
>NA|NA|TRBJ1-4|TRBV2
CASSARQRHEKLFF
TGTGCCAGCAGTGCTCGGCAGAGGCATGAAAAACTGTTTTTT
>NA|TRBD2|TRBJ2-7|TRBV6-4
CASIRYSGSSYEQYF
TGTGCCAGCATTCGTTATAGCGGGTCTTCCTACGAGCAGTACTTC
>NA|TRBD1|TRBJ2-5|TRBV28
CASSDSFWDRKNQETQYF
TGTGCCAGCAGTGACTCATTCTGGGACAGAAAAAACCAAGAGACCCAGTACTTC
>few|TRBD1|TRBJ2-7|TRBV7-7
CASSLGTGPLYEQYF
TGTGCTAGCAGCTTGGGGACAGGACCTCTATACGAGCAGTACTTC
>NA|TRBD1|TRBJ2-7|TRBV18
CASSGGHGTGGYEQYF
TGTGCCAGCTCGGGGGGACATGGGACAGGGGGCTACGAGCAGTACTTC
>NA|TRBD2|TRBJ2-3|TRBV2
CASRASMTSGRVGDTQYF
TGTGCCAGCAGAGCCAGTATGACTAGCGGGAGGGTCGGGGATACGCAGTATTTT